This note documents a single TCR beta chain sequence. Using immunoSEQ multiplex PCR, the repertoire was profiled, and TCRdb retains in-frame clones only, with some absent. Of over 150,000 clones in the sample, under 95% were seen once. The sample originates from a study of control samples from healthy donors and cancer patients. V was clipped by 7 bases and J by 8 bases, with 11 bases between them. CDR1 LNHDA and CDR2 SQIVND come from the germline V gene (reference sequence). CDR3 length: 12 residues. Sequencing input: blood. J is TRBJ1-4 and V is TRBV19; a possible D gene is TRBD1 (5 bases). The TCR sequence derives from a woman aged 18-35 years in good health. The CDR3 here is CASNRRDEKLFF. DNA of the CDR3: TGTGCCAGTAACCGCAGGGACGAAAAACTGTTTTTT.